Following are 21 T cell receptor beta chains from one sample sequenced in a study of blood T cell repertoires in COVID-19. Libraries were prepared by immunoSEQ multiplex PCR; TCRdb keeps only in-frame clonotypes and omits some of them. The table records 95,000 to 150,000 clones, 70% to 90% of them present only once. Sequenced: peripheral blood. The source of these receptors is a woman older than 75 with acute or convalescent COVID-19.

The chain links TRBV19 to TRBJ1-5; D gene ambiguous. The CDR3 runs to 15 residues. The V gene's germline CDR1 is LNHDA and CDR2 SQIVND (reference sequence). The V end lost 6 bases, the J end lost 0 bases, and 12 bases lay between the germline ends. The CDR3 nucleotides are TGTGCCAGTAGCTTAGCCTCAAATAGCAATCAGCCCCAGCATTTT. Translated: CASSLASNSNQPQHF.

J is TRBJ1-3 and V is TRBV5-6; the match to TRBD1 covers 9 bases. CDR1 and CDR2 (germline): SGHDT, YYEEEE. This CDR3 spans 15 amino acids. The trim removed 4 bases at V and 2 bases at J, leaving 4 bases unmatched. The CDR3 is CASSKQGAAGNTIYF. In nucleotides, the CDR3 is TGTGCCAGCAGCAAACAGGGGGCGGCTGGAAACACCATATATTTT.

In nucleotides, the CDR3 is TGTGCCAGCAGCGGACAGGGCTTAAATTCACCCCTCCACTTT. This gives the protein CASSGQGLNSPLHF. This chain links TRBV5-4 with TRBJ1-6; TRBD1 matches 8 bases. J was trimmed by 7 bases and V by 4 bases; bases with no gene match: 4. The CDR3 consists of 14 residues. Germline V lookup: CDR1 SGHNT, CDR2 YYREEE (reference sequence).

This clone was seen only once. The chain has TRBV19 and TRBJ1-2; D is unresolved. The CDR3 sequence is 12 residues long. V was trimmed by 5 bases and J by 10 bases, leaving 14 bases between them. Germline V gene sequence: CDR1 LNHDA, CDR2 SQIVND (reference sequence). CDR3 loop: CASSRDGRDYTF. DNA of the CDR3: TGTGCCAGTAGTCGGGATGGTCGCGACTACACCTTC.

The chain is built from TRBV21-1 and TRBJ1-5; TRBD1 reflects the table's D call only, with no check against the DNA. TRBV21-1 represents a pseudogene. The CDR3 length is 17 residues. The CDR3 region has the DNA TGTGCCAGCAGCAAATCTAAACAGGGTATTCTCAATCAGCCCCAGCATTTT. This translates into CASSKSKQGILNQPQHF.

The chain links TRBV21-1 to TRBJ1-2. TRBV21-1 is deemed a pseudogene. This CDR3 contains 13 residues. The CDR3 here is CASSPRGGYGYTF. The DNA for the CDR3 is TGTGCCAGCAGCCCCCGGGGGGGGTATGGCTACACCTTC.

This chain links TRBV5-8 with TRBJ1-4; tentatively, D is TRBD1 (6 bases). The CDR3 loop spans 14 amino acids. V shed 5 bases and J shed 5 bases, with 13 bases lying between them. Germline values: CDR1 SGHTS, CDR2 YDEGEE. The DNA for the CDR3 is TGTGCCAGCAGACGGGGGGCCCAAAATGAAAAACTGTTTTTT. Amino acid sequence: CASRRGAQNEKLFF.

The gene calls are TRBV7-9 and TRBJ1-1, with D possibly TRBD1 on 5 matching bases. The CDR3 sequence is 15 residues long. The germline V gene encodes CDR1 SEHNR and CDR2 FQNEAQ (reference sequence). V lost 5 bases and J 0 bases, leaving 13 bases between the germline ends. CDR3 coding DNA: TGTGCCAGCAGCCCAAATCCGACAGTGAACACTGAAGCTTTCTTT. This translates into CASSPNPTVNTEAFF.

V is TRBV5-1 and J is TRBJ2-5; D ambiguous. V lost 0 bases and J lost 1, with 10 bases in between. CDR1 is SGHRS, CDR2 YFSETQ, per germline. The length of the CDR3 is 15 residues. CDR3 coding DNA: TGCGCCAGCAGCTTGGGGGCGAGCCTCCAAGAGACCCAGTACTTC. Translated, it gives CASSLGASLQETQYF.

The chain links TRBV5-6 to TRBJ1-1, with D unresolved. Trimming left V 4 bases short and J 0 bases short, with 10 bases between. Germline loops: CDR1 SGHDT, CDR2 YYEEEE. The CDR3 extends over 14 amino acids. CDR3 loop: CASSRRLMNTEAFF. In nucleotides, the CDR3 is TGTGCCAGCAGCCGCAGATTAATGAACACTGAAGCTTTCTTT.

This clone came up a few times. The DNA for the CDR3 is TGCGCCAGCAGCCAAGAAGTTGCGGGGGGGCCTTACAATGAGCAGTTCTTC. Encoded protein: CASSQEVAGGPYNEQFF. The chain is built from TRBV4-1 and TRBJ2-1; TRBD2 aligns across 9 bases. J gave up 4 bases and V 0 bases, and 7 bases lay outside the gene matches. The CDR3 has 17 residues. Germline lookup yields CDR1 MGHRA and CDR2 YSYEKL.

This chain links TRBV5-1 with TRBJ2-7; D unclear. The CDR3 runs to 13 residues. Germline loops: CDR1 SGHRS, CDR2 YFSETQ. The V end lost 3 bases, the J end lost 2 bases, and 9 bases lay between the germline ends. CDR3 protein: CASSYGGTYEQYF. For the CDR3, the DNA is TGCGCCAGCAGCTATGGCGGAACCTACGAGCAGTACTTC.

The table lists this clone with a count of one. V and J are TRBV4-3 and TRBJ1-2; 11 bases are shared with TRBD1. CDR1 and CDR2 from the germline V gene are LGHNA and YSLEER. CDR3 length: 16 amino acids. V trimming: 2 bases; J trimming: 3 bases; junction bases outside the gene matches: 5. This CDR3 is CASSQYRTGGDYGYTF. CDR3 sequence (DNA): TGCGCCAGCAGCCAATACCGGACAGGGGGCGACTATGGCTACACCTTC.

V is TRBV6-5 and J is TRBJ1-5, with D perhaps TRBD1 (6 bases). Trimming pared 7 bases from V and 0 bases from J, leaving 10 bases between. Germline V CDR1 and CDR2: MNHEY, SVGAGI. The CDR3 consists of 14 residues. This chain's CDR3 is CASKRQDSNQPQHF. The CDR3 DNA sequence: TGTGCCAGCAAGAGACAGGATAGCAATCAGCCCCAGCATTTT.

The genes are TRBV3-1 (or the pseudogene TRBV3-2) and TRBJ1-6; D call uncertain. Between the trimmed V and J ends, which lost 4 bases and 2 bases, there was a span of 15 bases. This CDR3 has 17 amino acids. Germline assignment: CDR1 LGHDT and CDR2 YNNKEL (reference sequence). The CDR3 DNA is TGTGCCAGCAGCCCGACCCAATCCCGGGCCTATAATTCACCCCTCCACTTT. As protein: CASSPTQSRAYNSPLHF.

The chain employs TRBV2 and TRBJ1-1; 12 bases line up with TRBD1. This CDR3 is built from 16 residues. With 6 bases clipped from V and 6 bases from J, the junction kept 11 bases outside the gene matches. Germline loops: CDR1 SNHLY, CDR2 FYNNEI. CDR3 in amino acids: CASRDFSGTGGSEAFF. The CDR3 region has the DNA TGTGCCAGCAGAGACTTTTCCGGGACAGGGGGCTCTGAAGCTTTCTTT. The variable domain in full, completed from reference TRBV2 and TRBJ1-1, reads EPEVTQTPSHQVTQMGQEVILRCVPISNHLYFYWYRQILGQKVEFLVSFYNNEISEKSEIFDDQFSVERPDGSNFTLKIRSTKLEDSAMYFCASRDFSGTGGSEAFFGQGTRLTVV.

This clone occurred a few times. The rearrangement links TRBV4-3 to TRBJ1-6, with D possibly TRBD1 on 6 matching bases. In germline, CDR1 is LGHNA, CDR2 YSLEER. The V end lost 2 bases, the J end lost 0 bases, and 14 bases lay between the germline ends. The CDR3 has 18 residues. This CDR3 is CASSQRGTASSYNSPLHF. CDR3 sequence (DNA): TGCGCCAGCAGCCAAAGGGGGACCGCTAGCTCCTATAATTCACCCCTCCACTTT.

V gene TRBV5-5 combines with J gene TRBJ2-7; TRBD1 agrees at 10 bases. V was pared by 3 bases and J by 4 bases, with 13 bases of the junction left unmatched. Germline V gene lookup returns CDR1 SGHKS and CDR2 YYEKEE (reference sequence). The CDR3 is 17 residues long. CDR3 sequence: CASSSIATGTGVYEQYF. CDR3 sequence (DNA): TGTGCCAGCAGCTCCATCGCCACCGGGACAGGGGTTTACGAGCAGTACTTC.

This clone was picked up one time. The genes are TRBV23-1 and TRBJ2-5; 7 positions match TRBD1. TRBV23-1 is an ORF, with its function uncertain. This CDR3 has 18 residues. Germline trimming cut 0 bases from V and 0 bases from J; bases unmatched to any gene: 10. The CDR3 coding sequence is TGCGCCAGCAGTCAATCAGGGAGACAGGGTGGAGACCAAGAGACCCAGTACTTC. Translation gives CASSQSGRQGGDQETQYF.

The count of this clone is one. The CDR3 nucleotides are TGTGCCAGCAGTTTCAGGGCGGCCTACGAGCAGTACTTC. This sequence encodes CASSFRAAYEQYF. The chain has TRBV6-5 and TRBJ2-7, with D perhaps matching TRBD1 (5 bases). The ends were cut back, 4 bases at V and 2 bases at J, with 9 bases in the middle. The germline V gene encodes CDR1 MNHEY and CDR2 SVGAGI. The CDR3 is 13 amino acids.

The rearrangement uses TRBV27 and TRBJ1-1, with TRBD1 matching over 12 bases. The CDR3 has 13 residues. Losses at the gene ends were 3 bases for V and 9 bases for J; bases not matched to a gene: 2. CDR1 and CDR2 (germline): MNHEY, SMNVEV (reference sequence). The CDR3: CASSFRDRGQAFF. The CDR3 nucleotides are TGTGCCAGCAGTTTCCGGGACAGGGGGCAAGCTTTCTTT.